This record looks at one TCR beta chain sequence and its context. This sample is part of a study of blood T cell repertoires in COVID-19. Study as a whole: Sites across the United States, Italy and Spain contributed samples from acute and convalescent COVID-19. PBMCs, B-cell-depleted T cells, or T cells were the source of the cDNA or gDNA that made up the material.

V trimming: 4 bases; J trimming: 4 bases; junction bases outside the gene matches: 18. CDR3 size: 19 residues. Germline V gene sequence: CDR1 LNHDA, CDR2 SQIVND (reference sequence). In the source study's methods: From reference gene primer amplification, estimates of nucleated cell counts were derived. The data were produced by immunoSEQ multiplex PCR, yet TCRdb's version contains in-frame clones alone and is incomplete. The DNA gave D and trimming, while V, J and clone size come from that table. The repertoire includes 150,000 or so clones, roughly 90% of them detected once, and 2% to 3% sits in the top ten.

This TCR was recovered from a young man with acute or convalescent COVID-19. The sample consisted of peripheral blood. The rearrangement joins TRBV19 to TRBJ2-3; 9 bases map to TRBD2. In DNA, the CDR3 is TGTGCCAGTAGTACATTTCCTAAAGCGGGAGGCGGCCGGGCAGATACGCAGTATTTT. Protein product: CASSTFPKAGGGRADTQYF.